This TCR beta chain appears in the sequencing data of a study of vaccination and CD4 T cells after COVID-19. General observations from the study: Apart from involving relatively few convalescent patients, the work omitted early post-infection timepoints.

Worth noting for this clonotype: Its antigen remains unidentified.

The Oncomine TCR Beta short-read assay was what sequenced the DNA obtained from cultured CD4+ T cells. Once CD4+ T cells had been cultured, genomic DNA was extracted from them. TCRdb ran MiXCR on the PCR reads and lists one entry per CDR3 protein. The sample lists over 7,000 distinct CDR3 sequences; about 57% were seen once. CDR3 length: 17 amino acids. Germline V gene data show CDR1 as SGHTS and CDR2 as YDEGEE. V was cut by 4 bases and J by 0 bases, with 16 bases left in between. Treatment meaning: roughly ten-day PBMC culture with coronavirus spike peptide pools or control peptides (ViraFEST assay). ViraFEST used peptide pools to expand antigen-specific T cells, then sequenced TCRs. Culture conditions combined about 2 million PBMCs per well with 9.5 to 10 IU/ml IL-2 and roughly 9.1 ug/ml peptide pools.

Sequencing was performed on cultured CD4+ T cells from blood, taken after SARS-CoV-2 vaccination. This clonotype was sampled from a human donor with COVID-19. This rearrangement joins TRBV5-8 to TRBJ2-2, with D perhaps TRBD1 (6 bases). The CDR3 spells CASSRLRGTSNTGELFF. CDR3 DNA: TGTGCCAGCAGCCGCTTGAGGGGGACCTCGAACACCGGGGAGCTGTTTTTT.